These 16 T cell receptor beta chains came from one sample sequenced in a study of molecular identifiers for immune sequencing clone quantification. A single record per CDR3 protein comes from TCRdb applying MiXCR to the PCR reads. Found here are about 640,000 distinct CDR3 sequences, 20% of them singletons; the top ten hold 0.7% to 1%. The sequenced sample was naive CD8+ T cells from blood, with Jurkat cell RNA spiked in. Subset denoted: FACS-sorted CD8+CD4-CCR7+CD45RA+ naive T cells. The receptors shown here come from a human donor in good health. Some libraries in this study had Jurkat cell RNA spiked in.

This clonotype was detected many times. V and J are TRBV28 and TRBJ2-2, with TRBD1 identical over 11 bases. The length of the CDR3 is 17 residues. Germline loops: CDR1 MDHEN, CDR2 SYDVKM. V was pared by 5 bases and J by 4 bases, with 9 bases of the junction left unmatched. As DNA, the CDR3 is TGTGCCAGCAGTCTTCTAGGACAGGGGGCGCTCACCGGGGAGCTGTTTTTT. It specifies CASSLLGQGALTGELFF.

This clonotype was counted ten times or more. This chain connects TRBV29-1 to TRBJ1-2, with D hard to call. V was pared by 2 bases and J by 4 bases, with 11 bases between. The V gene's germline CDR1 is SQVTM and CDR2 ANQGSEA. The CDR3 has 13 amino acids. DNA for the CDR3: TGCAGCGTTGAACACTTCTCAGGCTATGGCTACACCTTC. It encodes CSVEHFSGYGYTF.

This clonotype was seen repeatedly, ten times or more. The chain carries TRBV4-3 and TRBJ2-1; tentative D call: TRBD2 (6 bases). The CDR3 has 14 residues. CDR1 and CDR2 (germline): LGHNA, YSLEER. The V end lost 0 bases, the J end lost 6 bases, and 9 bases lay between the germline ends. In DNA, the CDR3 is TGCGCCAGCAGCCAAGAATGGAGGGTCAATGAGCAGTTCTTC. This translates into CASSQEWRVNEQFF.

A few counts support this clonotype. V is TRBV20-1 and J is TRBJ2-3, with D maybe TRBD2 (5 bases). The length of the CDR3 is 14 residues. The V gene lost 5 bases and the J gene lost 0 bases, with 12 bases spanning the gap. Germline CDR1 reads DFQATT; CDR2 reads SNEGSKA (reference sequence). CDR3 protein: CSAPDSLSTDTQYF. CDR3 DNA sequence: TGCAGTGCTCCGGACTCCCTGAGCACAGATACGCAGTATTTT.

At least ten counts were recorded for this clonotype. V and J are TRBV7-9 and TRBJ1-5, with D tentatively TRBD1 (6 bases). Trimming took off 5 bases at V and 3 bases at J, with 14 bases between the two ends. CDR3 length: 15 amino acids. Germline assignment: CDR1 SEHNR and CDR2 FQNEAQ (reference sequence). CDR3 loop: CASSPAGADNQPQHF. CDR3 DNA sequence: TGTGCCAGCAGCCCCGCGGGGGCGGACAATCAGCCCCAGCATTTT.

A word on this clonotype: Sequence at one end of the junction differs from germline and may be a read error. The CDR3 nucleotides are TGTGCCAGCAGCTTATATGTGAACACTGAAGCCTTCTTT. Its translation is CASSLYVNTEAFF. The rearrangement links TRBV7-9 to TRBJ1-1; no firm D call. This CDR3 contains 13 residues. Germline CDR1 is SEHNR and CDR2 is FQNEAQ (reference sequence). Combining the CDR3 with reference TRBV7-9 and TRBJ1-1 gives the whole variable domain DTGVSQNPRHKITKRGQNVTFRCDPISEHNRLYWYRQTLGQGPEFLTYFQNEAQLEKSRLLSDRFSAERPKGSFSTLEIQRTEQGDSAMYLCASSLYVNTEAFFGQGTRLTVV.

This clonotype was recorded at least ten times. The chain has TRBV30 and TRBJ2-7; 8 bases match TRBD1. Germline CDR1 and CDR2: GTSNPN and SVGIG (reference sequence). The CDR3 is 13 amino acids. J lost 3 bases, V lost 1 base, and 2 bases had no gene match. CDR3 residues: CAWSADRGYEQYF. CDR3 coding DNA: TGTGCCTGGAGTGCAGACAGGGGCTACGAGCAGTACTTC. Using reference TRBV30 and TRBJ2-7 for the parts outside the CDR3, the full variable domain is SQTIHQWPATLVQPVGSPLSLECTVEGTSNPNLYWYRQAAGRGLQLLFYSVGIGQISSEVPQNLSASRPQDRQFILSSKKLLLSDSGFYLCAWSADRGYEQYFGPGTRLTVT.

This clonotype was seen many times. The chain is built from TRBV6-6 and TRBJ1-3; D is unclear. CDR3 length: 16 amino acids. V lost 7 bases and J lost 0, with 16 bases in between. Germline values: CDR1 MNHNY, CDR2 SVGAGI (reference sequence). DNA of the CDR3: TGTGCCAGCACCCCAACGGAGGGTTTCTCTGGAAACACCATATATTTT. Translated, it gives CASTPTEGFSGNTIYF.

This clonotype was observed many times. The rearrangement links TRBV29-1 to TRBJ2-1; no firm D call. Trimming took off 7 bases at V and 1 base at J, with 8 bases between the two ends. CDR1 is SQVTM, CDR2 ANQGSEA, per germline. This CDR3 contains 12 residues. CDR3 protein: CSAGLSYNEQFF. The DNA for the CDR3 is TGCAGCGCGGGCCTTTCCTACAATGAGCAGTTCTTC.

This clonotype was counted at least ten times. CDR3 amino acids: CSVVGGEGTQYF. For the CDR3, the DNA is TGCAGCGTTGTGGGAGGGGAAGGGACCCAGTACTTC. The V call is TRBV29-1, the J call TRBJ2-5, with 7 bases aligning to TRBD2. The CDR3 loop spans 12 amino acids. Germline CDR1 is SQVTM and CDR2 is ANQGSEA. The V gene end was trimmed by 4 bases and the J gene end by 7 bases; junction bases not matched to a gene: 6. Drawing the rest from reference TRBV29-1 and TRBJ2-5, the complete variable domain is SAVISQKPSRDICQRGTSLTIQCQVDSQVTMMFWYRQQPGQSLTLIATANQGSEATYESGFVIDKFPISRPNLTFSTLTVSNMSPEDSSIYLCSVVGGEGTQYFGPGTRLLVL.

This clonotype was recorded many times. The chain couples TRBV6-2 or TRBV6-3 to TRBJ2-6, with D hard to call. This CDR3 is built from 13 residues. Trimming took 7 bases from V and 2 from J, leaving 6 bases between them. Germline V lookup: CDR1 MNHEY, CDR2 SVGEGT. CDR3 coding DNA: TGTGCCAGCAATTCTGCTGGGGCCAACGTCCTGACTTTC. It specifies CASNSAGANVLTF.

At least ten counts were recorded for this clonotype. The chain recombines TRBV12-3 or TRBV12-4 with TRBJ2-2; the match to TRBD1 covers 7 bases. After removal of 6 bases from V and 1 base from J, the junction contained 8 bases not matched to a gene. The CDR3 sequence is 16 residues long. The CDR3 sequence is CASRFSRTGNTGELFF. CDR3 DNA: TGTGCCAGCAGATTTAGTAGGACAGGGAACACCGGGGAGCTGTTTTTT.

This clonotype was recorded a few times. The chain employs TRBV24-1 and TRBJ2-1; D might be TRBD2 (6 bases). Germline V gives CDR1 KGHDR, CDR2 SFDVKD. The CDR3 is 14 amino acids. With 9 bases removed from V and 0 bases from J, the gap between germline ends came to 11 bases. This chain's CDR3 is CATGDSDSYNEQFF. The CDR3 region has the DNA TGTGCCACCGGGGACTCAGACTCCTACAATGAGCAGTTCTTC.

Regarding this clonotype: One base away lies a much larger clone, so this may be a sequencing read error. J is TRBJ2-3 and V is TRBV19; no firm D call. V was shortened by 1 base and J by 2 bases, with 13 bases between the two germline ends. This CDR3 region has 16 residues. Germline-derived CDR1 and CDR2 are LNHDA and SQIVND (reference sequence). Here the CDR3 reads CASSIGQVLVTDTQYF. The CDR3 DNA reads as TGTGCCAGTAGTATAGGCCAGGTTCTCGTCACAGATACGCAGTATTTT.

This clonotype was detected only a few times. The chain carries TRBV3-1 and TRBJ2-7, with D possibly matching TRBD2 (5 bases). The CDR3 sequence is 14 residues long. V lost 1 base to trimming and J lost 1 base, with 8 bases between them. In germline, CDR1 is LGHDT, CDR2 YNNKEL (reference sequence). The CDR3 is CASSQGRASYEQYF. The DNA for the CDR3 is TGTGCCAGCAGCCAAGGGCGGGCGTCCTACGAGCAGTACTTC.

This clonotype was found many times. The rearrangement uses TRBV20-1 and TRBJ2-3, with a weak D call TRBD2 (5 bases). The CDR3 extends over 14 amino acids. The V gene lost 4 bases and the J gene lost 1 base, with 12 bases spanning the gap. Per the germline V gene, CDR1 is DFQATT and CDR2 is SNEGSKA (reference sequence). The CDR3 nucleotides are TGCAGTGCTACCGAGGCGGGCCGCACAGATACGCAGTATTTT. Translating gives CSATEAGRTDTQYF.